The 8 T cell receptor beta chains below come from one sample, sequenced in a study of cytomegalovirus exposure and HLA in healthy donors. It was with 60 Vbeta and 13 Jbeta primers that the PCR ran. Clones were sequenced by immunoSEQ multiplex PCR, and TCRdb holds only the in-frame ones, with some missing. The table has 150,000 to 200,000 clones, 70% to 90% seen once; the top ten hold approximately 8.5%. Source material: PBMCs. The source is a man in his late teens or twenties in good health and CMV-seropositive.

This clone was recorded once. This CDR3 is CASSLGGVYEQYF. The CDR3, as DNA: TGTGCCAGCAGCTTAGGCGGGGTCTACGAGCAGTACTTC. This chain connects TRBV7-2 to TRBJ2-7; D perhaps matches TRBD2 (6 bases). Per germline, CDR1 SGHTA and CDR2 FQGNSA. The CDR3 extends over 13 amino acids. Trimming took 1 base from V and 3 from J, leaving 7 bases between them.

The DNA for the CDR3 is TGTGCCAGCAGTCCCACAGGGGGCACCTACGAGCAGTACTTC. It translates to CASSPTGGTYEQYF. The chain is built from TRBV27 and TRBJ2-7; 9 bases agree with TRBD1. J was trimmed by 2 bases and V by 5 bases; bases with no gene match: 4. The germline V gene has CDR1 MNHEY and CDR2 SMNVEV (reference sequence). The CDR3 spans 14 residues.

V usage is TRBV9 and J usage is TRBJ2-3; 11 positions agree with TRBD2. The CDR3 sequence is 15 residues long. CDR1 SGDLS and CDR2 YYNGEE come from the germline V gene. V trimming: 3 bases; J trimming: 4 bases; junction bases outside the gene matches: 4. The CDR3 protein is CASSAGGLAADTQYF. DNA of the CDR3: TGTGCCAGCAGCGCGGGGGGACTAGCGGCAGATACGCAGTATTTT.

This chain connects TRBV5-3 to TRBJ2-5; D is possibly TRBD2 (7 bases). TRBV5-3 is an ORF, and what it does is uncertain. The CDR3 contains 13 residues. V lost 5 bases and J 5 bases, leaving 13 bases between the germline ends. For the CDR3, the DNA is TGTGCCAGAAGGAGGGGGGGCCTTGAGACCCAGTACTTC. Translating gives CARRRGGLETQYF.

The chain couples TRBV5-4 to TRBJ1-1; 7 bases fit TRBD1. The CDR3 has 15 amino acids. Trimming removed 3 bases from V and 1 base from J; junction bases left unmatched: 6. Per the germline V gene, CDR1 is SGHNT and CDR2 is YYREEE (reference sequence). The CDR3 nucleotides read TGTGCCAGCAGCTCCCCGGGACAGAAGAACACTGAAGCTTTCTTT. Its protein is CASSSPGQKNTEAFF.

This clone was counted once. The genes are TRBV4-1 and TRBJ1-5; 7 bases are a match to TRBD1. The CDR3 is 17 amino acids. Unmatched junction bases numbered 9, after V lost 0 bases and J lost 4 bases. Germline V lookup: CDR1 MGHRA, CDR2 YSYEKL. CDR3 DNA sequence: TGCGCCAGCAGCCAAGATTTGGTACCAGGGGGAAATCAGCCCCAGCATTTT. Translating gives CASSQDLVPGGNQPQHF.

The genes are TRBV2 and TRBJ2-6; 8 positions agree with TRBD1. Germline CDR1 is SNHLY and CDR2 is FYNNEI. Germline trimming cut 3 bases from V and 0 bases from J; bases unmatched to any gene: 13. The CDR3 covers 20 residues. The CDR3 is CASSEHNYRGLSSGANVLTF. The DNA of the CDR3 is TGTGCCAGCAGTGAGCATAATTACAGGGGGTTAAGCTCTGGGGCCAACGTCCTGACTTTC.

V and J are TRBV21-1 and TRBJ2-5; TRBD2, the table's D call, was not compared with the DNA. TRBV21-1 is flagged as a pseudogene. This CDR3 is 16 amino acids long. CDR3 amino acids: CASSKGGERGQETQYF. In DNA form, the CDR3 reads TGTGCCAGCAGCAAAGGGGGGGAGCGGGGGCAAGAGACCCAGTACTTC.